This TCR beta chain was sequenced in a study of CD8+CD57+ T cells in acquired aplastic anemia. Study-wide background: The DNA of sorted CD4+ and CD8+ cells averaged 3.2 ug. Findings and limits, study-wide: A significant difference in CD8+ Simpson's diversity between patients and controls was not found. Between patients and controls, about 30 CD8+ CDR3 sequences were found in common.

For CDR3 and TCR beta VDJ profiling, genomic DNA was the template used. TCRdb reprocessed the reads via MiXCR and lists one record per CDR3 protein. Of 150,000 to 200,000 distinct CDR3 sequences in the sample, 64% were seen once. About this clonotype itself: The target antigen is unknown.

V was cut by 4 bases and J by 0 bases, with 12 bases left in between. CDR3 length: 14 residues. Germline V CDR1 and CDR2: DFQATT, SNEGSKA (reference sequence). V is TRBV20-1 and J is TRBJ1-2; D ambiguous. The receptor comes from a human donor with severe aplastic anemia or a healthy control (not recorded which). Source material: sorted CD4+, CD8+, or CD8+CD57+ T cells (not recorded which) from PBMCs. CDR3 sequence reads: CSAIFLCANYGYTF. CDR3 coding DNA: TGCAGTGCTATATTCTTATGTGCTAACTATGGCTACACCTTC.